This TCR beta chain derives from a study of blood T cell repertoires in COVID-19. Study background: The samples span acute and convalescent COVID-19 from the United States, Italy and Spain. In each case, the material was cDNA or gDNA derived from T cells, B-cell-depleted T cells, or PBMCs.

Original processing notes: Estimates of nucleated cell counts were drawn from the amplification of reference gene primers. Sequencing was performed with immunoSEQ multiplex PCR; in TCRdb, only in-frame clones are kept and a portion is missing. That table is the source of V, J and clone size, and D and trimming were worked out from the DNA. The data show 200,000 to 250,000 clones, nearly 85% seen once. Trimming took 7 bases from V and 10 from J, leaving 17 bases between them. CDR3 size: 13 residues. The germline gives CDR1 LNHDA, CDR2 SQIVND (reference sequence). This receptor was identified in a human donor in a cohort sampled during active COVID-19. The sequenced sample was peripheral blood. The chain links TRBV19 to TRBJ2-1; tentative D call: TRBD2 (5 bases). The CDR3 is CASIGLIPSEQFF. As DNA, the CDR3 is TGTGCCAGTATCGGACTTATCCCAAGCGAGCAGTTCTTC.